The 31 T cell receptor beta chains reported below all come from one sample, sequenced in a study of blood T cell repertoires in COVID-19. Assay used: immunoSEQ multiplex PCR; TCRdb lists only in-frame clones, some missing. The sample records approximately 100,000 clones, more than 80% being singletons. Material for sequencing was peripheral blood. All receptors derive from a woman aged 80 or over with acute or convalescent COVID-19.

The chain links TRBV6-5 to TRBJ1-1, with 7 bases identical to TRBD1. CDR1 is MNHEY, CDR2 SVGAGI, per germline. The CDR3 has 13 residues. V shed 6 bases and J 2 bases; nucleotides not matched to a gene: 3. CDR3 protein: CASRWTGNTEAFF. In nucleotides, the CDR3 is TGTGCCAGCAGATGGACAGGTAACACTGAAGCTTTCTTT.

V is TRBV7-9 and J is TRBJ1-4; 9 bases fit TRBD1. The germline gives CDR1 SEHNR, CDR2 FQNEAQ (reference sequence). The CDR3 is 14 amino acids. V trimming: 5 bases; J trimming: 7 bases; junction bases outside the gene matches: 5. The CDR3 bases are TGTGCCAGCAGCCCGGACAGGGGCGGTGAAAAACTGTTTTTT. As protein: CASSPDRGGEKLFF.

The rearrangement joins TRBV27 to TRBJ2-1, with 8 bases matching TRBD1. Per germline, CDR1 MNHEY and CDR2 SMNVEV (reference sequence). The CDR3 totals 16 residues. After removal of 5 bases from V and 6 bases from J, the junction contained 12 bases not matched to a gene. The CDR3 DNA is TGTGCCAGCAGTACCCTCGGACAGGGAACCCTCAATGAGCAGTTCTTC. Protein product: CASSTLGQGTLNEQFF.

The gene calls are TRBV7-9 and TRBJ2-4; D perhaps matches TRBD2 (5 bases). The V end was cut by 2 bases, the J end by 0 bases, with 11 bases between. The CDR3 contains 16 residues. Per the germline V gene, CDR1 is SEHNR and CDR2 is FQNEAQ (reference sequence). This CDR3 reads CASSLPRDGAKNIQYF. CDR3 nucleotides: TGTGCCAGCAGCTTACCGAGGGATGGAGCCAAAAACATTCAGTACTTC.

The rearrangement uses TRBV30 and TRBJ2-1, with TRBD1 identical over 9 bases. Trimming cost V 4 bases and J 4 bases; bases outside gene matches: 20. This CDR3 is 19 amino acids long. Germline assignment: CDR1 GTSNPN and CDR2 SVGIG (reference sequence). The CDR3 nucleotides are TGTGCCTGGATGGGGGTCGGACAGGGGATGGTCTGGGGATACAATGAGCAGTTCTTC. Translating it yields CAWMGVGQGMVWGYNEQFF.

The chain uses TRBV12-3 or TRBV12-4 and TRBJ1-4, with D perhaps matching TRBD1 (5 bases). V was shortened by 8 bases and J by 7 bases, with 14 bases between the two germline ends. The length of the CDR3 is 13 residues. CDR3 sequence (DNA): TGTGCCAGCTGCCCGGGGGGGGTTGAAAAACTGTTTTTT. This sequence encodes CASCPGGVEKLFF.

This chain uses TRBV11-3 with TRBJ2-2; D unclear. V lost 0 bases to trimming and J lost 3 bases, with 14 bases between them. This CDR3 region has 17 residues. The V gene's germline CDR1 is SGHNT and CDR2 YENEEA. The CDR3 DNA reads TGTGCCAGCAGCTTAGATCCGGCGGATCGGGACACCGGGGAGCTGTTTTTT. As protein: CASSLDPADRDTGELFF.

This chain joins TRBV10-3 and TRBJ1-1, with 8 nucleotides matching TRBD1. With V trimmed by 2 bases and J by 3 bases, 2 bases remained unmatched. Germline V CDR1 and CDR2: ENHRY, SYGVKD. CDR3 length: 14 amino acids. The DNA for the CDR3 is TGTGCCATCAGTGAGCTACAGGGGGACACTGAAGCTTTCTTT. Translating gives CAISELQGDTEAFF.

This clone came up a few times. V usage is TRBV6-6 and J usage is TRBJ2-7; a weak D match, TRBD1 (5 bases). Germline V gene sequence: CDR1 MNHNY, CDR2 SVGAGI (reference sequence). V was clipped by 6 bases and J by 3 bases, with 15 bases between them. This CDR3 is 14 amino acids long. The CDR3 sequence: CASSRQLQGYEQYF. CDR3 bases: TGTGCCAGCAGCCGTCAGCTTCAGGGCTACGAGCAGTACTTC.

This clone was seen only a few times. The V call is TRBV10-3, the J call TRBJ1-1; possible D gene TRBD1, 5 bases. This CDR3 region has 16 residues. Germline V gives CDR1 ENHRY, CDR2 SYGVKD. V was trimmed by 6 bases and J by 0 bases, leaving 17 bases between them. The CDR3 sequence is CAISTPRVGVNTEAFF. The CDR3 DNA reads as TGTGCCATCAGCACACCCAGGGTTGGGGTGAACACTGAAGCTTTCTTT.

This clone was seen just once. The genes are TRBV19 and TRBJ1-4; the match to TRBD1 covers 9 bases. This CDR3 comprises 17 residues. Germline CDR1 LNHDA, CDR2 SQIVND (reference sequence). V shed 5 bases and J 4 bases; nucleotides not matched to a gene: 11. CDR3 loop: CASSSKTGGRINEKLFF. The CDR3 nucleotides are TGTGCCAGTAGTTCGAAAACAGGGGGCAGGATTAATGAAAAACTGTTTTTT.

This clone has only one observation. The chain couples TRBV7-9 to TRBJ1-5; 9 bases match TRBD1. Germline lookup yields CDR1 SEHNR and CDR2 FQNEAQ (reference sequence). V was clipped by 5 bases and J by 5 bases; unmatched bases: 4. This CDR3 has 14 residues. CDR3 region: CASSPGTGYQPQHF. The CDR3 DNA is TGTGCCAGCAGCCCGGGGACAGGGTATCAGCCCCAGCATTTT.

The V gene is TRBV7-2, the J gene TRBJ1-6; D uncertain. In germline, CDR1 is SGHTA, CDR2 FQGNSA. V lost 4 bases and J lost 2, with 18 bases in between. The CDR3 contains 18 residues. The CDR3 loop reads CASSSPGEGNPYNSPLHF. The CDR3 DNA reads as TGTGCCAGCAGCTCACCAGGTGAGGGCAACCCCTATAATTCACCCCTCCACTTT.

The rearrangement joins TRBV12-3 or TRBV12-4 to TRBJ1-5, with unresolved D. V lost 0 bases, J lost 15 bases, and 12 bases lay in between. The CDR3 is 12 amino acids. CDR3 bases: TGTGCCAGCAGTTTAGCGCTATCCTACCCGCATTTT. Protein: CASSLALSYPHF.

About this clone: Other DNA sequences in the sample encode the same CDR3. The V gene is TRBV2, the J gene TRBJ1-3, with TRBD1 as a possible D gene (6 bases). This CDR3 has 16 amino acids. Germline CDR1 is SNHLY and CDR2 is FYNNEI. Trimming cost V 4 bases and J 0 bases, with 13 bases left between them. This CDR3 reads CASSATGGLSGNTIYF. In nucleotides, the CDR3 is TGTGCCAGCAGTGCGACAGGCGGACTCTCTGGAAACACCATATATTTT.

The V call is TRBV29-1, the J call TRBJ2-7, with D possibly TRBD2 on 5 matching bases. CDR3 length equals 15 residues. Trimming removed 4 bases at V and 0 bases at J, with 16 bases between. Per the germline V gene, CDR1 is SQVTM and CDR2 is ANQGSEA. The CDR3 DNA follows: TGCAGCGTTGGGTATGGGGTAACTAGCTCCTACGAGCAGTACTTC. This codes for CSVGYGVTSSYEQYF.

The chain couples TRBV19 to TRBJ1-2; D is ambiguous. This CDR3 region has 13 residues. The germline V and J ends were trimmed by 3 bases and 8 bases, with 13 bases remaining between them. The germline V gene encodes CDR1 LNHDA and CDR2 SQIVND (reference sequence). The CDR3 sequence: CASSMSSFRGYTF. The CDR3 bases are TGTGCCAGTAGTATGTCGTCTTTTAGAGGCTACACCTTC.

The chain employs TRBV19 and TRBJ1-1; TRBD1 matches at 11 bases. CDR1 LNHDA and CDR2 SQIVND come from the germline V gene (reference sequence). Germline trimming cut 6 bases from V and 5 bases from J; bases unmatched to any gene: 8. The length of the CDR3 is 15 residues. The CDR3 DNA reads as TGTGCCAGTAGGCCAGGACAGGGGGCAGGGACTGAAGCTTTCTTT. Protein: CASRPGQGAGTEAFF. Supplemented by reference TRBV19 and TRBJ1-1, the full variable domain reads DGGITQSPKYLFRKEGQNVTLSCEQNLNHDAMYWYRQDPGQGLRLIYYSQIVNDFQKGDIAEGYSVSREKKESFPLTVTSAQKNPTAFYLCASRPGQGAGTEAFFGQGTRLTVV.

The chain couples TRBV18 to TRBJ2-3; D is unresolved. The CDR3 has 12 amino acids. The ends were cut back, 6 bases at V and 2 bases at J, with 6 bases in the middle. The germline V gene has CDR1 KGHSH and CDR2 LQKENI. Here the CDR3 reads CASSHYTDTQYF. The DNA of the CDR3 is TGTGCCAGCTCTCACTACACAGATACGCAGTATTTT.

The genes are TRBV15 and TRBJ1-2; a weak D match, TRBD1 (6 bases). This CDR3 has 14 residues. V lost 3 bases, J lost 7 bases, and 15 bases lay in between. From germline, CDR1 is LNHNV and CDR2 YYDKDF (reference sequence). The CDR3 is CATSRGLGGFGYTF. The CDR3 nucleotides are TGTGCCACCAGCAGGGGCTTAGGGGGATTTGGCTACACCTTC. Drawing the rest from reference TRBV15 and TRBJ1-2, the complete variable domain is DAMVIQNPRYQVTQFGKPVTLSCSQTLNHNVMYWYQQKSSQAPKLLFHYYDKDFNNEADTPDNFQSRRPNTSFCFLDIRSPGLGDTAMYLCATSRGLGGFGYTFGSGTRLTVV.

In the case of this clone: This sample also contains other DNA sequences that code for the same CDR3. The genes are TRBV3-1 (or the pseudogene TRBV3-2) and TRBJ1-5, with D maybe TRBD1 (6 bases). Trimming cost V 1 base and J 0 bases, with 13 bases left between them. Germline V lookup: CDR1 LGHDT, CDR2 YNNKEL (reference sequence). The CDR3 loop spans 17 amino acids. The CDR3 region is CASSQGGHLYSNQPQHF. Here the CDR3 DNA reads TGTGCCAGCAGCCAAGGGGGACACCTGTATAGCAATCAGCCCCAGCATTTT.

The V call is TRBV10-1, the J call TRBJ2-7; TRBD1 matches at 9 bases. The trim removed 5 bases at V and 5 bases at J, leaving 4 bases unmatched. Germline V gene lookup returns CDR1 WNHNN and CDR2 SYGVQD (reference sequence). The CDR3 spans 13 residues. Written as DNA, the CDR3 is TGCGCCAGCAGTTCACAGGGGGCCAACGAGCAGTACTTC. Encoded protein: CASSSQGANEQYF.

This clone showed up just a few times. V is TRBV28 and J is TRBJ1-5, with 12 bases identical to TRBD1. The CDR3 has 16 amino acids. Germline values: CDR1 MDHEN, CDR2 SYDVKM. The V gene end was trimmed by 3 bases and the J gene end by 9 bases; junction bases not matched to a gene: 9. This CDR3 is CASSFSPGQGARPQHF. CDR3 DNA: TGTGCCAGCAGTTTTAGTCCGGGACAGGGGGCAAGGCCCCAGCATTTT.

This chain links TRBV11-2 with TRBJ1-2; the match to TRBD1 covers 8 bases. From germline, CDR1 is SGHAT and CDR2 FQNNGV. Trimming cost V 6 bases and J 6 bases; bases outside gene matches: 15. The CDR3 runs to 16 residues. As DNA, the CDR3 is TGTGCCAGCAGACCGCTCAGGGGGCCGCCGGGGGATGGCTACACCTTC. As protein: CASRPLRGPPGDGYTF. The whole variable domain, filled in from reference TRBV11-2 and TRBJ1-2, reads EAGVAQSPRYKIIEKRQSVAFWCNPISGHATLYWYQQILGQGPKLLIQFQNNGVVDDSQLPKDRFSAERLKGVDSTLKIQPAKLEDSAVYLCASRPLRGPPGDGYTFGSGTRLTVV.

The chain joins TRBV6-6 to TRBJ1-5, with TRBD1 as a possible D gene (5 bases). Germline V lookup: CDR1 MNHNY, CDR2 SVGAGI (reference sequence). The length of the CDR3 is 14 residues. V was shortened by 2 bases and J by 7 bases, with 12 bases between the two germline ends. CDR3: CASSYPNPGQPQHF. CDR3 sequence (DNA): TGTGCCAGCAGTTACCCAAACCCAGGGCAGCCCCAGCATTTT.

The chain joins TRBV28 to TRBJ1-2; 9 bases are shared with TRBD1. Unmatched junction bases numbered 2, after V lost 6 bases and J lost 0 bases. Per the germline V gene, CDR1 is MDHEN and CDR2 is SYDVKM. This CDR3 contains 14 residues. The CDR3 DNA reads as TGTGCCAGCAGACGGACAGGGGCTAACTATGGCTACACCTTC. Its protein product is CASRRTGANYGYTF.

The V gene is TRBV9, the J gene TRBJ2-2; 11 bases map to TRBD1. V was clipped by 3 bases and J by 4 bases; unmatched bases: 5. Looked up from germline, CDR1 is SGDLS and CDR2 is YYNGEE. This CDR3 has 16 amino acids. CDR3 bases: TGTGCCAGCAGCGCAACCGGGACAGGGGGCACCGGGGAGCTGTTTTTT. Protein sequence: CASSATGTGGTGELFF.

V usage is TRBV5-1 and J usage is TRBJ1-4; the D gene is possibly TRBD1 (6 bases). From germline, CDR1 is SGHRS and CDR2 YFSETQ. This CDR3 contains 15 residues. Trimming pared 1 base from V and 3 bases from J, leaving 10 bases between. For the CDR3, the DNA is TGCGCCAGCAGCTTGCAAGGGGGTGCTAATGAAAAACTGTTTTTT. As protein: CASSLQGGANEKLFF.

This chain links TRBV15 with TRBJ2-7; D perhaps matches TRBD1 (6 bases). This CDR3 comprises 15 residues. Deletions cut 0 bases from V and 4 bases from J, with 13 bases between. CDR1 and CDR2 from the germline V gene are LNHNV and YYDKDF (reference sequence). CDR3 bases: TGTGCCACCAGCAGAGACACAGGGATCCTGTACGAGCAGTACTTC. Residues: CATSRDTGILYEQYF.

In this sample, this clone turned up a few times. The V and J genes are TRBV10-1 and TRBJ2-1, with TRBD2 matching over 11 bases. V shed 0 bases and J 5 bases; nucleotides not matched to a gene: 3. CDR1 and CDR2 from the germline V gene are WNHNN and SYGVQD (reference sequence). The CDR3 spans 16 residues. Here the CDR3 reads CASSESGLAAHNEQFF. CDR3 coding DNA: TGCGCCAGCAGTGAGTCGGGACTAGCGGCACACAATGAGCAGTTCTTC.

V is TRBV7-2 and J is TRBJ1-6; a weak D match, TRBD1 (6 bases). The CDR3 has 15 amino acids. V was pared by 0 bases and J by 7 bases, with 10 bases between. CDR1 is SGHTA, CDR2 FQGNSA, per germline. CDR3 DNA: TGTGCCAGCAGCTTAGCGAGGGGGATGAATTCACCCCTCCACTTT. As protein: CASSLARGMNSPLHF.